These 20 T cell receptor beta chains share one sample of origin, sequenced in a study of spatial heterogeneity in lung cancer. The study's findings and limits: The study found that expanded intratumoral alpha and beta TCR counts tracked tumor mutation counts.

No antigen has been identified for these receptors. The time point here: sample taken at primary tumor resection. TCRdb called the 5' RACE reads again in MiXCR, with one record for every CDR3 protein. The sample has over 10,000 distinct CDR3 sequences; less than 4.5% are singletons. Source: lung tumor tissue, taken at surgery. These receptors were obtained from a male donor with early-stage non-small cell lung cancer.

V gene TRBV19 combines with J gene TRBJ1-1; the match to TRBD1 covers 8 bases. V trimming: 7 bases; J trimming: 0 bases; junction bases outside the gene matches: 7. Looked up from germline, CDR1 is LNHDA and CDR2 is SQIVND (reference sequence). The CDR3 contains 15 residues. In DNA form, the CDR3 reads TGTGCCAGTACGGACAGGGACAGCATGAACACTGAAGCTTTCTTT. It translates to CASTDRDSMNTEAFF.

This clonotype is classed as medium-sized (0.01 to 0.1%). This chain links TRBV12-5 with TRBJ2-1; TRBD2 matches 9 bases. The CDR3 is 15 amino acids. V was pared by 10 bases and J by 8 bases, with 15 bases of the junction left unmatched. Germline V lookup: CDR1 LGHNT, CDR2 FRNRAP. DNA of the CDR3: TGTGCTACCTCAGGGACTAGCACCGAGATCGATGAGCAGTTCTTC. It codes for CATSGTSTEIDEQFF.

This clonotype is large in the sample. For the CDR3, the DNA is TGTGCCTGGAGTTACTTGCCCCCTAGCACAGATACGCAGTATTTT. It specifies CAWSYLPPSTDTQYF. The rearrangement links TRBV30 to TRBJ2-3, with D hard to call. This CDR3 is built from 15 residues. V was clipped by 2 bases and J by 0 bases, with 12 bases between them. Germline V lookup: CDR1 GTSNPN, CDR2 SVGIG (reference sequence).

At least ten counts were recorded for this clonotype. CDR3 bases: TGTGCCAGCAGCCGCGGATTCACCGGGGAGCTGTTTTTT. As protein: CASSRGFTGELFF. V gene TRBV6-5 combines with J gene TRBJ2-2; no definite D call. The germline V gene has CDR1 MNHEY and CDR2 SVGAGI. Trimming pared 6 bases from V and 4 bases from J, leaving 9 bases between. CDR3 length: 13 amino acids.

This clonotype appeared many times. The CDR3 spells CSAGDGGLSNYGYTF. CDR3 nucleotide sequence: TGCAGTGCTGGGGACGGGGGCCTCTCTAACTATGGCTACACCTTC. The chain combines TRBV20-1 with TRBJ1-2, with D tentatively TRBD1 (6 bases). In germline, CDR1 is DFQATT, CDR2 SNEGSKA (reference sequence). The CDR3 runs to 15 residues. V dropped 5 bases and J dropped 0 bases, with 16 bases sitting between them.

This clonotype was seen repeatedly, ten times or more. The chain links TRBV20-1 to TRBJ2-7; 7 nucleotides agree with TRBD1. Germline CDR1 reads DFQATT; CDR2 reads SNEGSKA (reference sequence). This CDR3 contains 15 residues. J was trimmed by 4 bases and V by 3 bases; bases with no gene match: 12. The CDR3 spells CSASPPDRSLYEQYF. The CDR3 DNA follows: TGCAGTGCTAGCCCTCCGGACAGGAGCCTATACGAGCAGTACTTC.

This clonotype came up many times. The chain couples TRBV7-9 to TRBJ2-7; the D gene is possibly TRBD1 (6 bases). Trimming shortened V by 11 bases and J by 3 bases, and 20 bases separated the two germline ends. CDR1 and CDR2 from the germline V gene are SEHNR and FQNEAQ (reference sequence). There are 14 residues in the CDR3. CDR3 amino acids: CAGPRGFRRYEQYF. The CDR3 DNA sequence: TGTGCCGGCCCCAGGGGTTTTAGGCGCTACGAGCAGTACTTC.

Many counts were recorded for this clonotype. The chain couples TRBV20-1 to TRBJ1-6, with D possibly being TRBD1 (5 bases). Trimming removed 0 bases at V and 8 bases at J, with 20 bases between. The germline gives CDR1 DFQATT, CDR2 SNEGSKA (reference sequence). The CDR3 length is 17 residues. CDR3 sequence: CSARDRGLTRGDSPLHF. The CDR3 nucleotides are TGCAGTGCTAGAGATCGGGGCCTAACAAGAGGGGATTCACCCCTCCACTTT.

This clonotype was seen a handful of times. The rearrangement uses TRBV6-2 or TRBV6-3 and TRBJ2-4; D call uncertain. This CDR3 has 13 amino acids. The germline CDR1 and CDR2 sequences are MNHEY and SVGEGT. V dropped 5 bases and J dropped 7 bases, with 12 bases sitting between them. The CDR3 reads CASSPPPLNIQYF. Here the CDR3 DNA reads TGTGCCAGCAGTCCACCCCCCTTGAACATTCAGTACTTC.

In its sample, this clonotype ranks as medium-sized (0.01 to 0.1%). Written as DNA, the CDR3 is TGTGCCAGTAGTCTGAACAGGGGGCAAGACACAGATACGCAGTATTTT. It specifies CASSLNRGQDTDTQYF. The chain is built from TRBV19 and TRBJ2-3; 9 nucleotides match TRBD1. Germline V gene data show CDR1 as LNHDA and CDR2 as SQIVND (reference sequence). The CDR3 is made up of 16 amino acids. V dropped 5 bases and J dropped 2; count of bases not matched to a gene: 8.

This clonotype was recorded many times. CDR3 DNA: TGTGCCTGGAGTGTGGTCTCTTGGGCAGCCAATGGCTACACCTTC. Translated, it gives CAWSVVSWAANGYTF. The V gene is TRBV30, the J gene TRBJ1-2, with D unclear. This CDR3 comprises 15 residues. The germline V and J ends were trimmed by 0 bases and 6 bases, with 17 bases remaining between them. Germline V CDR1 and CDR2: GTSNPN, SVGIG (reference sequence).

This clonotype was recorded many times. This chain connects TRBV20-1 to TRBJ1-1, with a possible D match to TRBD1 (6 bases). V shed 3 bases and J shed 6 bases, with 20 bases lying between them. Germline CDR1 DFQATT, CDR2 SNEGSKA (reference sequence). This CDR3 contains 15 residues. CDR3 protein: CSASQIRGQDAEAFF. CDR3 bases: TGCAGTGCTAGTCAGATACGGGGGCAGGACGCTGAAGCTTTCTTT.

In its sample, this clonotype was seen a few times. Written as DNA, the CDR3 is TGCAGTGCTCCAACTAAAGATAGCGGGGGAGGAGATACGCAGTATTTT. Translating it yields CSAPTKDSGGGDTQYF. The chain recombines TRBV20-1 with TRBJ2-3; 9 bases fit TRBD2. CDR1 and CDR2 (germline): DFQATT, SNEGSKA (reference sequence). CDR3 length: 16 amino acids. V lost 5 bases and J lost 5; bases outside the gene matches: 14.

This clonotype is judged medium-sized. The V gene is TRBV7-2, the J gene TRBJ2-5; D call uncertain. V lost 5 bases and J lost 1, with 11 bases in between. CDR1 and CDR2 from the germline V gene are SGHTA and FQGNSA. CDR3 length: 14 residues. The CDR3 DNA reads TGTGCCAGCAGCCATAAGTACGGCCAAGAGACCCAGTACTTC. Translation: CASSHKYGQETQYF.

This clonotype was seen ten or more times. The V and J genes are TRBV20-1 and TRBJ1-1; D gene ambiguous. The CDR3 contains 12 residues. Germline V gene lookup returns CDR1 DFQATT and CDR2 SNEGSKA (reference sequence). V was shortened by 6 bases and J by 0 bases, with 8 bases between the two germline ends. The CDR3 DNA reads TGCAGTGCCAAGATTATGAACACTGAAGCTTTCTTT. This codes for CSAKIMNTEAFF.

This clonotype was observed many times. This chain joins TRBV11-2 and TRBJ1-2, with 8 bases identical to TRBD1. From germline, CDR1 is SGHAT and CDR2 FQNNGV. The V gene end was trimmed by 1 base and the J gene end by 6 bases; junction bases not matched to a gene: 1. The CDR3 has 13 residues. CDR3 nucleotides: TGTGCCAGCAGCTTAGCAGGGGGCGATGGCTACACCTTC. As protein: CASSLAGGDGYTF.

This clonotype was counted at least ten times. The genes are TRBV5-1 and TRBJ1-5, with 9 bases fitting TRBD1. CDR3 size: 15 residues. Germline V gene sequence: CDR1 SGHRS, CDR2 YFSETQ. V was pared by 3 bases and J by 1 base, with 2 bases of the junction left unmatched. CDR3 sequence: CASSWGQGSNQPQHF. The CDR3 DNA is TGCGCCAGCAGCTGGGGACAGGGCAGCAATCAGCCCCAGCATTTT.

This clonotype appeared many times. Relative to the germline gene, one junction end is altered; a read error may explain this. The chain recombines TRBV5-1 with TRBJ1-2, with TRBD1 matching 7 bases. Germline V gene data show CDR1 as SGHRS and CDR2 as YFSETQ. The CDR3 is 14 amino acids. The CDR3 DNA sequence: TGCGCCAGCAGCTTGGTAGGGGGCGGCTATGGCGACAACTTC. Translation: CASSLVGGGYGDNF.

This clonotype is medium-sized in the sample. The CDR3 nucleotides read TGCAGCGTTAAGGAGGGAGATTCTCAGCCCCAGCATTTT. Protein product: CSVKEGDSQPQHF. The chain links TRBV29-1 to TRBJ1-5, with D unclear. There are 13 residues in the CDR3. CDR1 and CDR2 (germline): SQVTM, ANQGSEA. V lost 5 bases, J lost 6 bases, and 14 bases lay in between. Combining the CDR3 with reference TRBV29-1 and TRBJ1-5 gives the whole variable domain SAVISQKPSRDICQRGTSLTIQCQVDSQVTMMFWYRQQPGQSLTLIATANQGSEATYESGFVIDKFPISRPNLTFSTLTVSNMSPEDSSIYLCSVKEGDSQPQHFGDGTRLSIL.

This clonotype occurred many times. The chain employs TRBV6-2 or TRBV6-3 and TRBJ2-6; 7 positions match TRBD1. Per the germline V gene, CDR1 is MNHEY and CDR2 is SVGEGT. V trimming: 0 bases; J trimming: 0 bases; junction bases outside the gene matches: 5. CDR3 length: 18 amino acids. The CDR3 region has the DNA TGTGCCAGCAGTTACTCGAACAGGGGCGTCTCTGGGGCCAACGTCCTGACTTTC. Translating gives CASSYSNRGVSGANVLTF.